A single sample gave rise to the 8 T cell receptor beta chains below, sequenced in a study of shared clonotypes between healthy human individuals. This table comes from immunoSEQ multiplex PCR, and its TCRdb copy is limited to in-frame clones, with some not included. Seen here are about 2 million clones, 85% to 95% observed once, and the top ten hold approximately 0.13%. The specimen sequenced was naive CD4+ T cells sorted from blood. Specified subset: CD45RA+ positively selected. The source of these receptors is a man aged 18 to 29 in good health.

This chain's CDR3 is CASSGAPSSNQPQHF. The CDR3 DNA sequence: TGTGCCAGCAGTGGGGCGCCATCTAGCAATCAGCCCCAGCATTTT. This chain uses TRBV6-4 with TRBJ1-5; D not resolved. The ends were cut back, 4 bases at V and 0 bases at J, with 10 bases in the middle. Germline values: CDR1 MRHNA, CDR2 SNTAGT. The CDR3 covers 15 residues.

In the case of this clone: This same CDR3 is encoded by further DNA sequences in the sample. The rearrangement joins TRBV18 to TRBJ1-1; D is uncertain. The CDR3 is 13 residues long. In germline, CDR1 is KGHSH, CDR2 LQKENI. The V and J ends lost 2 bases and 1 base respectively, with 5 bases between them. The CDR3 spells CASSPNKNTEAFF. CDR3 nucleotides: TGTGCCAGCTCACCAAACAAGAACACTGAAGCTTTCTTT.

This chain uses TRBV7-9 with TRBJ1-4, with 7 bases lining up with TRBD1. The germline V gene encodes CDR1 SEHNR and CDR2 FQNEAQ (reference sequence). J gave up 3 bases and V 5 bases, and 6 bases lay outside the gene matches. CDR3 length equals 15 residues. The CDR3 nucleotides are TGTGCCAGCAGCGTACAACAGGGGCCTAATGAAAAACTGTTTTTT. This translates into CASSVQQGPNEKLFF.

The chain recombines TRBV7-9 with TRBJ2-2; D might be TRBD1 (6 bases). This CDR3 contains 15 residues. Trimming cost V 5 bases and J 3 bases, with 13 bases left between them. CDR1 and CDR2 (germline): SEHNR, FQNEAQ (reference sequence). The CDR3 DNA is TGTGCCAGCAGCGCCAGGGGCCGAGACACCGGGGAGCTGTTTTTT. It specifies CASSARGRDTGELFF.

V usage is TRBV5-1 and J usage is TRBJ1-1, with TRBD1 identical over 7 bases. The V segment lost 1 base and the J segment 0 bases; nucleotides outside the gene matches: 6. Germline V gives CDR1 SGHRS, CDR2 YFSETQ. The CDR3 runs 16 residues. The CDR3 loop is CASSLITGALNTEAFF. The CDR3 DNA reads as TGCGCCAGCAGCTTGATCACAGGGGCTTTGAACACTGAAGCTTTCTTT.

The chain links TRBV4-1 to TRBJ1-1, with TRBD1 matching over 10 bases. V dropped 4 bases and J dropped 4; count of bases not matched to a gene: 9. In germline, CDR1 is MGHRA, CDR2 YSYEKL. This CDR3 has 16 amino acids. CDR3 DNA sequence: TGCGCCAGCAGCCCATACGGGACAGGGGTTCGCACTGAAGCTTTCTTT. Translating it yields CASSPYGTGVRTEAFF.

The chain joins TRBV7-9 to TRBJ2-1; 11 positions match TRBD1. V was clipped by 4 bases and J by 10 bases; unmatched bases: 12. CDR1 is SEHNR, CDR2 FQNEAQ, per germline (reference sequence). The CDR3 extends over 16 amino acids. In DNA form, the CDR3 reads TGTGCCAGCAGCTCGGGACGGGACAGGGGGAAAAGAGAGCAGTTCTTC. Translated: CASSSGRDRGKREQFF.

In regard to this clone: This sample includes further DNA sequences coding for the same CDR3. The chain links TRBV6-5 to TRBJ2-3; possibly TRBD1 for D (6 bases). Germline CDR1 MNHEY, CDR2 SVGAGI. The CDR3 is 13 residues long. V lost 5 bases to trimming and J lost 3 bases, with 9 bases between them. The CDR3: CASSRRGTDTQYF. The CDR3 bases are TGTGCCAGCAGTAGAAGGGGGACAGATACGCAGTATTTT.